This T cell receptor beta chain came from a study of T cell responses to AZD1222 COVID-19 vaccine (dated by TCRdb to 2020 to 2022). About the investigation overall: AZD1222 recipients given second doses at about 4 weeks or at about 12 weeks were pooled, since spike-specific TCR depth and breadth were not found to differ between the two schedules. TCR sequencing covered 230 to 250 trial participants: around 210 given two doses of AZD1222 and approximately 25 given two doses of MenACWY control vaccine. Enrollment into the trials was organized by age into subgroups of 18-55, 56-69 and 70-plus years, and those subgroups contained roughly 140, 27 and 60 TCR-sequenced participants, respectively.

Overall study results and their limits: No day 14 peak-response samples were available, so repertoires were characterized only after the peak T cell response. Conclusions about previously exposed vaccinees are limited because only five or six AZD1222 recipients were SARS-CoV-2 seropositive at baseline. The 56-69-year group was small, and its depth increase did not reach significance, likely because of low power. After two AZD1222 doses, spike-specific TCR breadth and depth were significantly higher than at day 0 and than in MenACWY recipients. The whole spike protein was spanned by vaccine-associated CD4 TCRs, and dominant responses were seen in regions 160-218 and 743-854. Participants were mostly white British, with more females than males. The authors suggested clonal diversity may have been underestimated. Epitopes outside the regions mutated in the B.1.351 and B.1.1.7 variants were reportedly recognized by nearly half of the unique spike-specific TCRs.

As for this clone: Its antigen target is currently unknown. No base-level quality is on record; no much larger clone is a single base apart.

The CDR1 and CDR2 encoded by the germline V gene are MNHEY and SVGAGI. The CDR3 contains 16 residues, cysteine and phenylalanine counted. The kept DNA is CDR3 alone, 48 bases in frame from the first base. V is cut back by 1 base and J by 3 bases, with 5 bases in the junction unmatched. The CDR3 regions of human TCRbeta chains were subjected to immunosequencing. As for the authors' bioinformatics: Repertoire TCRs were checked for matches against a reference library of SARS-CoV-2-specific TCRs that had been generated using the MIRA antigen-specificity platform. Breadth was defined as the fraction of unique TCRs that were SARS-CoV-2-associated, and depth was defined as the fraction of total T cells that were SARS-CoV-2-associated. Using the MIRA data, every spike-specific TCR was mapped to the spike region that the TCR reacted to and assigned to either a CD4 or a CD8 class. Log10-transformed breadth and depth values were compared by one-way ANOVA with Sidak's multiple comparisons tests. TCRdb carries this immuneACCESS record with in-frame sequences only. Its versions omit some clonotypes, under half of them owing to an unresolved V gene in the studies checked, with the rest unexplained. V and J calls and clone size are those listed in that table; D and trimming were worked out from the DNA. The sample yields over 100,000 clones; about 90% were counted once. The ten largest clones capture 1.7% of the sample.

The time point label here, explained by the study, means: baseline before first vaccination. Vaccinee samples came from UK trials COV001 and COV002, including a single-blind randomized controlled phase 2/3 trial of AZD1222 (ChAdOx1 nCoV-19) in healthy adults. For TCRbeta chain sequencing, PBMC samples from trial participants were taken at day 0 and at day 28 after the second dose. Sequencing was performed on peripheral blood, taken on day 0 of AZD1222 vaccination. The V and J genes are TRBV6-5 and TRBJ2-2; 7 of the junction bases match TRBD2. The TCR originated in an adult in good health. The sequence in DNA is TGTGCCAGCAGTTACTGGGGGGGAGGATACACCGGGGAGCTGTTTTTT. Translated, this is CASSYWGGGYTGELFF.